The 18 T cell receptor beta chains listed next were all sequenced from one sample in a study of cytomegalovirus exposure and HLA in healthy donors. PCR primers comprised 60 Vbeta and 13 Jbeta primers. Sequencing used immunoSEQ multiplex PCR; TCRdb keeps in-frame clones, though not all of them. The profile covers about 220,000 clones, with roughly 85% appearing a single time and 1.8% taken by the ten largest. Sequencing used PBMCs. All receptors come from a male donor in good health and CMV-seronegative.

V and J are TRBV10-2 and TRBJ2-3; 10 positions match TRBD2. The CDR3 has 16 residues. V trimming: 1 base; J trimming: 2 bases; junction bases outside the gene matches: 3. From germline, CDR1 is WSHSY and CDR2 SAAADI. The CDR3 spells CASSEWGLAFTDTQYF. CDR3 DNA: TGCGCCAGCAGTGAGTGGGGACTAGCGTTCACAGATACGCAGTATTTT.

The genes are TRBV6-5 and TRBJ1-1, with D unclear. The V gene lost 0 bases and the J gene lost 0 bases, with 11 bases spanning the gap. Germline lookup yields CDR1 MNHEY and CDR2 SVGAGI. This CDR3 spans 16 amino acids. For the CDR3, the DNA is TGTGCCAGCAGTTACTCGGCAGCGTCCATGAACACTGAAGCTTTCTTT. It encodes CASSYSAASMNTEAFF.

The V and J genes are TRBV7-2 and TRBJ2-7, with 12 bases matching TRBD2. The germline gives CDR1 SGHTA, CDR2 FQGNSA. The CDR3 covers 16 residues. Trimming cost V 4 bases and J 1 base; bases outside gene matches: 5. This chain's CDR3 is CASSSNLAGGSYEQYF. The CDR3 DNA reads TGTGCCAGCAGCTCCAACCTAGCGGGAGGGTCCTACGAGCAGTACTTC.

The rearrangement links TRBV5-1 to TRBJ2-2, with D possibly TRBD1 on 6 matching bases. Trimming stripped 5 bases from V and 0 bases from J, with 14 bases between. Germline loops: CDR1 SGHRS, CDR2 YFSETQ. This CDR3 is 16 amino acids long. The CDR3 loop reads CASSSRTATNTGELFF. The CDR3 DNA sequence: TGCGCCAGCAGTTCTCGGACAGCCACGAACACCGGGGAGCTGTTTTTT.

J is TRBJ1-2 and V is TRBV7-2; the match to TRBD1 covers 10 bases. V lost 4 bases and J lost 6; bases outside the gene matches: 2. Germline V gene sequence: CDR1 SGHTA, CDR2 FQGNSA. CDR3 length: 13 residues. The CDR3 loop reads CASSSDRGNGYTF. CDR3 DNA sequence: TGTGCCAGCAGCTCGGACAGGGGGAATGGCTACACCTTC.

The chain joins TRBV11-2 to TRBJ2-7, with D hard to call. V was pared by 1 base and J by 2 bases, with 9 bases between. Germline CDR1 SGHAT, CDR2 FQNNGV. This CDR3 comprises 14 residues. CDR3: CASSLGQAPYEQYF. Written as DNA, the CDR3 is TGTGCCAGCAGCTTAGGTCAGGCCCCCTACGAGCAGTACTTC.

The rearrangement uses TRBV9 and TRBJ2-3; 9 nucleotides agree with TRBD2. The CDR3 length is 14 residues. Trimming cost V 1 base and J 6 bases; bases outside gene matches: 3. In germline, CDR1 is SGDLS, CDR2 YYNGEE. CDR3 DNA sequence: TGTGCCAGCAGCGTAAGCGGGGGGTGGGATACGCAGTATTTT. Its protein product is CASSVSGGWDTQYF.

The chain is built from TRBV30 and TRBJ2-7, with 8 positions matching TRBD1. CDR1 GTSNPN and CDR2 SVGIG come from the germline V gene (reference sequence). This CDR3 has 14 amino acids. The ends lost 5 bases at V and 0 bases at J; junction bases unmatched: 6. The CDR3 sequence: CAWDRGVGSYEQYF. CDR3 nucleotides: TGTGCCTGGGACAGGGGAGTAGGCTCCTACGAGCAGTACTTC.

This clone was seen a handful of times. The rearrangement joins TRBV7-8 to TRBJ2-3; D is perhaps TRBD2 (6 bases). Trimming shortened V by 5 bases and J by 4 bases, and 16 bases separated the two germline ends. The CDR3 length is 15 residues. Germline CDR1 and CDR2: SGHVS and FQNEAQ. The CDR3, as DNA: TGTGCCAGCAGCCCCCCCGGACTAAGAGCAGATACGCAGTATTTT. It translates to CASSPPGLRADTQYF.

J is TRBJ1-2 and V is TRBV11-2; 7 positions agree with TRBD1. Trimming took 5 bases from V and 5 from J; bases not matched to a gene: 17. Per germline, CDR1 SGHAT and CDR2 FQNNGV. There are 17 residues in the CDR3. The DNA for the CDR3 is TGTGCCAGCAGCAAAACAAAGGGACAGCAACCTTATTATGGCTACACCTTC. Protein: CASSKTKGQQPYYGYTF.

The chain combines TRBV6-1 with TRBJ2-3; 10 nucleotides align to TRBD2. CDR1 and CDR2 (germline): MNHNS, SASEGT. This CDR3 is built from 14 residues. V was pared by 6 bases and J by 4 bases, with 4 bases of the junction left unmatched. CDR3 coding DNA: TGTGCCAGCAGGGTAGCGGGAGGCCCAGATACGCAGTATTTT. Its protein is CASRVAGGPDTQYF.

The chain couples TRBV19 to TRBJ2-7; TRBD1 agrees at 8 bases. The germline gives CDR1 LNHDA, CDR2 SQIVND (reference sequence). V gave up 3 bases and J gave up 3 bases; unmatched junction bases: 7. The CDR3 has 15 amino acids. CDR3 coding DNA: TGTGCCAGTAGTATGGGGGCAGGGGGCAACTACGAGCAGTACTTC. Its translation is CASSMGAGGNYEQYF.

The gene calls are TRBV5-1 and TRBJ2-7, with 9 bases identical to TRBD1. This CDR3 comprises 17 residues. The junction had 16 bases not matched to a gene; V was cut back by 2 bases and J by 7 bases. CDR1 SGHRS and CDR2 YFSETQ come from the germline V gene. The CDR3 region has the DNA TGCGCCAGCAGCTTAAACCCCACGGGACAGGGACGAGGAGAGCAGTACTTC. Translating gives CASSLNPTGQGRGEQYF. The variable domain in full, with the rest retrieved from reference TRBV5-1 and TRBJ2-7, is KAGVTQTPRYLIKTRGQQVTLSCSPISGHRSVSWYQQTPGQGLQFLFEYFSETQRNKGNFPGRFSGRQFSNSRSEMNVSTLELGDSALYLCASSLNPTGQGRGEQYFGPGTRLTVT.

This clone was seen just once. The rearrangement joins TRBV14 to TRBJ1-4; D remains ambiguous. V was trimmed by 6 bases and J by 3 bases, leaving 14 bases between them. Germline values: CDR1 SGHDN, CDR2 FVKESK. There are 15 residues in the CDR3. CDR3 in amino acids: CASSLKWSSNEKLFF. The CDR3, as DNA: TGTGCCAGCAGTCTTAAGTGGAGCTCTAATGAAAAACTGTTTTTT. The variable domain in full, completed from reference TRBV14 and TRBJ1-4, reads EAGVTQFPSHSVIEKGQTVTLRCDPISGHDNLYWYRRVMGKEIKFLLHFVKESKQDESGMPNNRFLAERTGGTYSTLKVQPAELEDSGVYFCASSLKWSSNEKLFFGSGTQLSVL.

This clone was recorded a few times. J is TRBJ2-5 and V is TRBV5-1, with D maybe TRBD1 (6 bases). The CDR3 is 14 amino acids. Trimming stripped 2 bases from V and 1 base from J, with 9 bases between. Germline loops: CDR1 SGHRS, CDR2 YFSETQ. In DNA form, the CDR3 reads TGCGCCAGCAGCTTATTAGGGGGCCAAGAGACCCAGTACTTC. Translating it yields CASSLLGGQETQYF.

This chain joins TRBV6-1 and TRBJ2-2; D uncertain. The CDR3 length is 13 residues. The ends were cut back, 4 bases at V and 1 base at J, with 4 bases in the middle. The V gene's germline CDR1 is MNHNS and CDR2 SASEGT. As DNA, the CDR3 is TGTGCCAGCAGTGGTCAGAACACCGGGGAGCTGTTTTTT. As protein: CASSGQNTGELFF.

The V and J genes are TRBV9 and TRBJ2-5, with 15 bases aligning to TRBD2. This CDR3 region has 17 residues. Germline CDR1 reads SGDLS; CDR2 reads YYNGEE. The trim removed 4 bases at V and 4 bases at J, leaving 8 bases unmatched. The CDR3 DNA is TGTGCCAGCAGCTTAGGACTAGCGGGGGGGAGTGGAGAGACCCAGTACTTC. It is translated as CASSLGLAGGSGETQYF.

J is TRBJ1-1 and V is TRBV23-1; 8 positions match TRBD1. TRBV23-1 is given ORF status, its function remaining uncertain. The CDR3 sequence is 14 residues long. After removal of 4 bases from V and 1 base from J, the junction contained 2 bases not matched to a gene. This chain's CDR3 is CASSRGQANTEAFF. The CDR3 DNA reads TGCGCCAGCAGTCGGGGACAGGCGAACACTGAAGCTTTCTTT.